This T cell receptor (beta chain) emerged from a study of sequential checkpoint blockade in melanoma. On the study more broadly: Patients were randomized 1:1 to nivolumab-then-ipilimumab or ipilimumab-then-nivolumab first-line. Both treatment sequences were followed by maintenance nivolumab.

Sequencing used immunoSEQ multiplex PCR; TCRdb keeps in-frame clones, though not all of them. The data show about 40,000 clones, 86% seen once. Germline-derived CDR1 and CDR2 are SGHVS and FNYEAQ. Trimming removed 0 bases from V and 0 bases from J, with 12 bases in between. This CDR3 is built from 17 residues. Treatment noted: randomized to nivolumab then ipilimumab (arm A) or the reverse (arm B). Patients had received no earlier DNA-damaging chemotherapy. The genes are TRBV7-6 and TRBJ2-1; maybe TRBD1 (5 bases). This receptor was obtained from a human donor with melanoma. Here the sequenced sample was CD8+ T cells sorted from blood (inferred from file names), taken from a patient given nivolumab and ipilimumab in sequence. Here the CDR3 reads CASSLAGRPSSYNEQFF. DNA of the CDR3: TGTGCCAGCAGCTTAGCGGGGCGACCTAGCTCCTACAATGAGCAGTTCTTC.